Presented here are 30 T cell receptor beta chains from one specimen sequenced in a study of cytomegalovirus exposure and HLA in healthy donors. Vbeta (60) and Jbeta (13) primers were used in the PCR. Profiled with immunoSEQ multiplex PCR; TCRdb holds only in-frame clones, not every one. This sample has about 160,000 clones, with more than 70% found just once. Input material: PBMCs. Every receptor here comes from a man aged 25 to 40 in good health and CMV-seronegative.

Details on this clone: One end of the junction is discordant with germline, which a read error may explain. This chain connects TRBV7-9 to TRBJ2-1; D possibly corresponds to TRBD1 (8 bases). The CDR3 is 13 residues long. The V gene's germline CDR1 is SEHNR and CDR2 FQNEAQ (reference sequence). DNA of the CDR3: TGTTCCAGCAGCGGGACAGGCTACAATGAGCAGTTCTTC. Amino acid sequence: CSSSGTGYNEQFF.

Concerning this clone: The identical CDR3 is also encoded by other nucleotide sequences in the sample. The chain carries TRBV6-5 and TRBJ2-1, with 7 bases that match TRBD2. Germline V gene sequence: CDR1 MNHEY, CDR2 SVGAGI. CDR3 length equals 13 residues. After removal of 0 bases from V and 10 bases from J, the junction contained 3 bases not matched to a gene. The CDR3 DNA reads TGTGCCAGCAGTTACTCGACGGGAGGCGAGCAGTTCTTC. Its translation is CASSYSTGGEQFF.

The V gene is TRBV6-6, the J gene TRBJ1-2; tentatively, D is TRBD1 (6 bases). V dropped 5 bases and J dropped 5 bases, with 12 bases sitting between them. This CDR3 region has 13 residues. Germline V gene sequence: CDR1 MNHNY, CDR2 SVGAGI (reference sequence). CDR3: CASSLMDSYGYTF. The CDR3 bases are TGTGCCAGCAGTCTAATGGACAGTTATGGCTACACCTTC.

The V call is TRBV5-4, the J call TRBJ2-7, with D possibly matching TRBD1 (5 bases). The end of the DNA fits TRBJ2-5 better, so the J call may be wrong. The CDR3 covers 14 residues. The germline V gene has CDR1 SGHNT and CDR2 YYREEE (reference sequence). The CDR3, as DNA: TGTGCCAGCAGCTTGAGTAAGGGGCCGGAGACCCAGTACTTC. It translates to CASSLSKGPETQYF.

This sequence joins TRBV18 and TRBJ2-7; 9 bases match TRBD1. The CDR3 spans 16 residues. The J segment lost 3 bases and the V segment lost 1 base, leaving 7 bases of the junction unmatched. CDR1 and CDR2 (germline): KGHSH, LQKENI. The CDR3 coding sequence is TGTGCCAGCTCACCACTTAACAGGGGGCAGGTCTACGAGCAGTACTTC. Translation gives CASSPLNRGQVYEQYF.

This CDR3 is CASSPGQTYGYTF. The CDR3 DNA is TGCGCCAGCAGCCCGGGACAGACCTATGGCTACACCTTC. The chain recombines TRBV5-1 with TRBJ1-2; 7 bases are shared with TRBD1. Germline V gives CDR1 SGHRS, CDR2 YFSETQ. Trimming cost V 4 bases and J 4 bases; bases outside gene matches: 4. This CDR3 has 13 residues.

This chain links TRBV11-3 with TRBJ2-5, with unresolved D. V was trimmed by 2 bases and J by 1 base, leaving 5 bases between them. CDR3 length: 13 residues. From germline, CDR1 is SGHNT and CDR2 YENEEA. The CDR3 bases are TGTGCCAGCAGCTTATCCGGCCAAGAGACCCAGTACTTC. Translated, it gives CASSLSGQETQYF.

The CDR3 DNA is TGTGCCAGCAGTGATCCCCGGACAGGGAACGAAAAACTGTTTTTT. This translates into CASSDPRTGNEKLFF. The chain couples TRBV25-1 to TRBJ1-4, with TRBD1 matching over 8 bases. This CDR3 has 15 amino acids. Germline trimming cut 3 bases from V and 8 bases from J; bases unmatched to any gene: 8. Germline CDR1 MGHDK, CDR2 SYGVNS. Full variable domain (rest looked up from reference TRBV25-1 and TRBJ1-4): EADIYQTPRYLVIGTGKKITLECSQTMGHDKMYWYQQDPGMELHLIHYSYGVNSTEKGDLSSESTVSRIRTEHFPLTLESARPSHTSQYLCASSDPRTGNEKLFFGSGTQLSVL.

V usage is TRBV7-2 and J usage is TRBJ2-5, with 12 bases fitting TRBD2. The V gene's germline CDR1 is SGHTA and CDR2 FQGNSA. Trimming cost V 3 bases and J 5 bases; bases outside gene matches: 13. The CDR3 spans 18 residues. The CDR3 DNA is TGTGCCAGCAGCTTGCCACCCGGCAGGACTAGCGGGGTTGAGACCCAGTACTTC. Translation gives CASSLPPGRTSGVETQYF.

The chain has TRBV5-1 and TRBJ1-2, with 7 bases lining up with TRBD1. This CDR3 has 16 amino acids. Germline lookup yields CDR1 SGHRS and CDR2 YFSETQ. V gave up 4 bases and J gave up 6 bases; unmatched junction bases: 15. The CDR3 loop reads CASSPGTAHDYHGYTF. Written as DNA, the CDR3 is TGCGCCAGCAGCCCGGGGACAGCACATGACTACCATGGCTACACCTTC.

The CDR3 region is CASSQKTASGEGGEKLFF. DNA for the CDR3: TGCGCCAGCAGCCAGAAGACTGCGTCAGGTGAGGGCGGTGAAAAACTGTTTTTT. This chain uses TRBV4-3 with TRBJ1-4; D call uncertain. The CDR3 runs 18 residues. Germline CDR1 LGHNA, CDR2 YSLEER. Trimming left V 3 bases short and J 7 bases short, with 24 bases between.

As regards this clone: The sample has other DNA sequences that encode this CDR3 too. The chain couples TRBV19 to TRBJ1-5; TRBD1 matches 8 bases. The CDR3 contains 15 residues. Unmatched junction bases numbered 6, after V lost 4 bases and J lost 4 bases. CDR1 is LNHDA and CDR2 is SQIVND in the germline V gene (reference sequence). The CDR3 nucleotides read TGTGCCAGTAGTAGAGGGACAGGCGAGAATCAGCCCCAGCATTTT. Translation gives CASSRGTGENQPQHF. The variable domain in full, with the rest retrieved from reference TRBV19 and TRBJ1-5, is DGGITQSPKYLFRKEGQNVTLSCEQNLNHDAMYWYRQDPGQGLRLIYYSQIVNDFQKGDIAEGYSVSREKKESFPLTVTSAQKNPTAFYLCASSRGTGENQPQHFGDGTRLSIL.

The gene calls are TRBV19 and TRBJ2-6; maybe TRBD2 (6 bases). Germline loops: CDR1 LNHDA, CDR2 SQIVND (reference sequence). The CDR3 covers 16 residues. Trimming removed 4 bases at V and 0 bases at J, with 10 bases between. The CDR3 is CASSRGLNSGANVLTF. The CDR3 bases are TGTGCCAGTAGTAGGGGACTGAACTCTGGGGCCAACGTCCTGACTTTC. Full variable domain (missing parts from reference TRBV19 and TRBJ2-6): DGGITQSPKYLFRKEGQNVTLSCEQNLNHDAMYWYRQDPGQGLRLIYYSQIVNDFQKGDIAEGYSVSREKKESFPLTVTSAQKNPTAFYLCASSRGLNSGANVLTFGAGSRLTVL.

This chain uses TRBV7-2 with TRBJ2-7; 9 bases agree with TRBD1. Germline CDR1 reads SGHTA; CDR2 reads FQGNSA. The CDR3 spans 15 residues. The V gene end was trimmed by 4 bases and the J gene end by 3 bases; junction bases not matched to a gene: 7. CDR3 in DNA: TGTGCCAGCAGCTGGTGGATGGGACAGGGCTACGAGCAGTACTTC. The encoded protein is CASSWWMGQGYEQYF. Full variable domain (remainder filled in from reference TRBV7-2 and TRBJ2-7): GAGVSQSPSNKVTEKGKDVELRCDPISGHTALYWYRQSLGQGLEFLIYFQGNSAPDKSGLPSDRFSAERTGGSVSTLTIQRTQQEDSAVYLCASSWWMGQGYEQYFGPGTRLTVT.

This clone has just a few counts. This rearrangement joins TRBV10-1 to TRBJ1-1; 9 nucleotides line up with TRBD1. The V gene's germline CDR1 is WNHNN and CDR2 SYGVQD (reference sequence). The CDR3 covers 16 residues. With 3 bases clipped from V and 4 bases from J, the junction kept 9 bases outside the gene matches. The CDR3 DNA reads TGCGCCAGCAGTGACATCCCGGGACAGGGCTTCACTGAAGCTTTCTTT. It encodes CASSDIPGQGFTEAFF.

V usage is TRBV7-9 and J usage is TRBJ2-3; possible D gene TRBD2, 6 bases. The CDR3 covers 15 residues. The V gene lost 4 bases and the J gene lost 0 bases, with 11 bases spanning the gap. Germline CDR1 is SEHNR and CDR2 is FQNEAQ (reference sequence). Here the CDR3 DNA reads TGTGCCAGCAGCTCCTGGGAGGAGAGCACAGATACGCAGTATTTT. Its protein product is CASSSWEESTDTQYF.

V gene TRBV6-6 combines with J gene TRBJ1-5; D may be TRBD1 (5 bases). Trimming left V 8 bases short and J 2 bases short, with 16 bases between. This CDR3 comprises 15 residues. CDR1 is MNHNY and CDR2 is SVGAGI in the germline V gene (reference sequence). CDR3 protein: CASLRGGDGNQPQHF. CDR3 DNA sequence: TGTGCCAGCCTAAGGGGAGGGGACGGCAATCAGCCCCAGCATTTT.

The CDR3 DNA is TGTGCCAGCAGCTTGGCCAGCAGGGGGCGCGTCGGTGGCTACACCTTC. Amino acid sequence: CASSLASRGRVGGYTF. The V gene is TRBV5-4, the J gene TRBJ1-2, with 8 bases aligning to TRBD1. Per germline, CDR1 SGHNT and CDR2 YYREEE (reference sequence). V dropped 0 bases and J dropped 7; count of bases not matched to a gene: 11. There are 16 residues in the CDR3.

The chain has TRBV7-6 and TRBJ1-2; TRBD1 aligns across 10 bases. In germline, CDR1 is SGHVS, CDR2 FNYEAQ. This CDR3 is 15 amino acids long. V trimming: 5 bases; J trimming: 3 bases; junction bases outside the gene matches: 6. DNA for the CDR3: TGTGCCAGCAGCGGAGACAGGGGGCAGGACTATGGCTACACCTTC. This encodes CASSGDRGQDYGYTF.

This chain connects TRBV5-1 to TRBJ2-3; tentatively, D is TRBD1 (6 bases). Germline CDR1 SGHRS, CDR2 YFSETQ. The V and J ends lost 4 bases and 6 bases respectively, with 15 bases between them. The CDR3 covers 14 residues. The CDR3 sequence is CASSHGQGLDTQYF. CDR3 nucleotide sequence: TGCGCCAGCAGCCATGGGCAGGGGTTGGATACGCAGTATTTT.

The rearrangement joins TRBV5-5 to TRBJ2-7; perhaps TRBD1 as D (6 bases). Trimming pared 1 base from V and 5 bases from J, leaving 13 bases between. The germline CDR1 and CDR2 sequences are SGHKS and YYEKEE (reference sequence). The CDR3 totals 14 residues. This chain's CDR3 is CASSLFGTRNEQYF. The CDR3 DNA follows: TGTGCCAGCAGCTTGTTTGGGACACGGAACGAGCAGTACTTC.

This chain joins TRBV4-2 and TRBJ2-1, with 8 bases identical to TRBD2. Germline V gives CDR1 LGHNA, CDR2 YNFKEQ. This CDR3 has 18 amino acids. V was pared by 2 bases and J by 4 bases, with 13 bases of the junction left unmatched. The CDR3 region is CASSQPFSGNPPYNEQFF. In DNA form, the CDR3 reads TGTGCCAGCAGCCAACCCTTTAGCGGGAACCCCCCTTACAATGAGCAGTTCTTC.

The J gene is TRBJ1-1, the V gene TRBV9, with TRBD1 identical over 8 bases. The CDR3 runs to 15 residues. Germline V lookup: CDR1 SGDLS, CDR2 YYNGEE. V gave up 4 bases and J gave up 0 bases; unmatched junction bases: 5. In nucleotides, the CDR3 is TGTGCCAGCAGCCCCGGGACAGGAGTGAACACTGAAGCTTTCTTT. Its translation is CASSPGTGVNTEAFF.

The chain joins TRBV6-4 to TRBJ1-5, with TRBD1 as a possible D gene (5 bases). V was shortened by 5 bases and J by 3 bases, with 11 bases between the two germline ends. CDR3 length: 14 amino acids. Germline V lookup: CDR1 MRHNA, CDR2 SNTAGT. The CDR3 bases are TGTGCCAGCAGTCAGGGTTTTGACAATCAGCCCCAGCATTTT. It yields the protein CASSQGFDNQPQHF.

The J gene is TRBJ1-1, the V gene TRBV5-5; D may be TRBD1 (6 bases). The CDR3 covers 14 residues. Trimming left V 4 bases short and J 1 base short, with 11 bases between. Germline CDR1 SGHKS, CDR2 YYEKEE (reference sequence). CDR3 residues: CASSNMGQNTEAFF. The CDR3 DNA is TGTGCCAGCAGCAATATGGGACAGAACACTGAAGCTTTCTTT.

The chain combines TRBV7-9 with TRBJ2-7; 9 positions agree with TRBD1. J was trimmed by 5 bases and V by 6 bases; bases with no gene match: 5. CDR3 length: 13 amino acids. Germline V lookup: CDR1 SEHNR, CDR2 FQNEAQ (reference sequence). DNA of the CDR3: TGTGCCAGCAGTGGGACAGGGCGAAACGAGCAGTACTTC. Its translation: CASSGTGRNEQYF.

The chain combines TRBV4-2 with TRBJ2-3; D is unresolved. Deletions cut 7 bases from V and 5 bases from J, with 19 bases between. This CDR3 has 15 amino acids. Germline-derived CDR1 and CDR2 are LGHNA and YNFKEQ. CDR3 DNA: TGTGCCAGCACCGATACTGCTTCGGTCGAAGATACGCAGTATTTT. As protein: CASTDTASVEDTQYF.

This clone came up once. The chain employs TRBV5-1 and TRBJ2-4; D is possibly TRBD2 (6 bases). Germline CDR1 SGHRS, CDR2 YFSETQ. V was shortened by 0 bases and J by 7 bases, with 14 bases between the two germline ends. The CDR3 loop spans 15 amino acids. The CDR3 DNA is TGCGCCAGCAGCTTGGGGCAGGGAGGTTGGAACATTCAGTACTTC. It is translated as CASSLGQGGWNIQYF.

The V and J genes are TRBV6-1 and TRBJ2-5; 7 positions agree with TRBD1. With 6 bases clipped from V and 5 bases from J, the junction kept 9 bases outside the gene matches. CDR1 MNHNS and CDR2 SASEGT come from the germline V gene. This CDR3 has 14 residues. The CDR3 reads CASSLQGVGETQYF. The DNA for the CDR3 is TGTGCCAGCAGCCTCCAGGGGGTAGGGGAGACCCAGTACTTC.

The chain carries TRBV5-4 and TRBJ2-7; D is undetermined. The CDR3 spans 11 residues. Germline CDR1 is SGHNT and CDR2 is YYREEE (reference sequence). V was cut by 4 bases and J by 5 bases, with 7 bases left in between. CDR3 region: CASSLLNEQYF. CDR3 coding DNA: TGTGCCAGCAGCCTCCTAAACGAGCAGTACTTC.